The rows below give T cell receptor beta chains drawn from one sample of a study of cytomegalovirus exposure and HLA in healthy donors. Libraries were prepared by immunoSEQ multiplex PCR; TCRdb keeps only in-frame clonotypes and omits some of them. The top ten hold almost 7% of the sample, which has roughly 170,000 clones, roughly 80% seen once. Sequencing input: PBMCs. The source of these receptors is a man aged 25-45 years in good health and CMV-seropositive. The CDR3 runs from the conserved cysteine through the conserved F or W. D genes are given only for firm matches. The size of a clone is reported for some rows only, either as once, few or many, or as a class for expanded clones.

j_gene	abundance	d_gene	v_gene	CDR3aa	CDR3nt
TRBJ1-1	-	-	TRBV4-1	CASSQIFSVAEAFF	TGCGCCAGCAGCCAAATATTTTCGGTCGCTGAAGCTTTCTTT
TRBJ2-1	-	TRBD2	TRBV9	CASSAWTSGSYNEQFF	TGTGCCAGCAGCGCCTGGACTAGCGGGAGCTACAATGAGCAGTTCTTC
TRBJ1-1	-	TRBD1	TRBV27	CASSLWTGRNTEAFF	TGTGCCAGCAGTTTATGGACAGGGAGGAACACTGAAGCTTTCTTT
TRBJ2-7	-	TRBD2	TRBV5-4	CASSFPSGESYEQYF	TGTGCCAGCAGCTTCCCCAGCGGGGAGTCCTACGAGCAGTACTTC
TRBJ2-3	-	TRBD2	TRBV7-8	CASSLPSGGDTQYF	TGTGCCAGCAGCTTGCCTAGCGGAGGAGATACGCAGTATTTT
TRBJ1-5	-	TRBD1	TRBV6-5	CASSSQRGQLNQPQHF	TGTGCCAGCAGTTCGCAAAGGGGACAGCTGAATCAGCCCCAGCATTTT
TRBJ2-1	-	-	TRBV5-4	CASSLVSGSYNEQFF	TGTGCCAGCAGCTTGGTAAGCGGCTCCTACAATGAGCAGTTCTTC
TRBJ1-2	-	TRBD1	TRBV6-6	CASSYSPGTGDGYTF	TGTGCCAGCAGTTACTCGCCCGGGACAGGGGATGGCTACACCTTC
TRBJ2-7	-	TRBD2	TRBV4-1	CASSQELAAAYEQYF	TGCGCCAGCAGCCAAGAACTAGCGGCCGCCTACGAGCAGTACTTC
TRBJ2-1	-	TRBD2	TRBV7-9	CASSLRTSGYNEQFF	TGTGCCAGCAGCCTCCGGACTAGCGGTTACAATGAGCAGTTCTTC
TRBJ2-5	once	-	TRBV7-6	CASSSPRVETQYF	TGTGCCAGCAGCTCCCCACGGGTCGAGACCCAGTACTTC
TRBJ1-5	few	TRBD1	TRBV19	CASSDTGGRAQNQPQHF	TGTGCCAGTAGTGATACAGGGGGGAGGGCCCAAAATCAGCCCCAGCATTTT
TRBJ2-2	-	TRBD1	TRBV19	CASTRDREYWSTGELFF	TGTGCCAGTACCCGGGACAGAGAATATTGGAGCACCGGGGAGCTGTTTTTT
TRBJ2-1	-	TRBD2	TRBV7-2	CASSLGTSREGEQFF	TGTGCCAGCAGCTTAGGCACTAGTCGGGAGGGTGAGCAGTTCTTC
TRBJ2-3	once	-	TRBV27	CASSFWQQTHGTDTQYF	TGTGCCAGCAGTTTCTGGCAGCAAACCCACGGGACAGATACGCAGTATTTT
TRBJ1-1	-	TRBD1	TRBV27	CASSPRTGENTEAFF	TGTGCCAGCAGTCCAAGGACAGGAGAGAACACTGAAGCTTTCTTT
TRBJ2-2	-	-	TRBV7-3	CASSLAGPWTGELFF	TGTGCCAGCAGCTTAGCGGGACCGTGGACCGGGGAGCTGTTTTTT
TRBJ2-3	-	-	TRBV6-6	CASSTLDSQYF	TGTGCCAGCAGCACACTAGATTCGCAGTATTTT
TRBJ1-4	-	-	TRBV4-1	CASSQAPQGSNEKLFF	TGCGCCAGCAGCCAGGCCCCTCAGGGAAGTAATGAAAAACTGTTTTTT
TRBJ2-7	once	-	TRBV27	CASSLIGEGYEQYF	TGTGCCAGCAGTTTAATAGGGGAAGGCTACGAGCAGTACTTC
TRBJ1-2	once	TRBD1	TRBV15	CATSRDRETGRGYTF	TGTGCCACCAGCAGAGACCGGGAGACAGGGCGAGGCTACACCTTC
TRBJ2-5	-	TRBD2	TRBV28	CASSPGLAGVETQYF	TGTGCCAGCAGTCCGGGACTAGCGGGAGTAGAGACCCAGTACTTC
TRBJ1-2	-	-	TRBV2	CASSESSTPVREGYTF	TGTGCCAGCAGTGAATCCTCGACCCCGGTTAGGGAGGGCTACACCTTC
TRBJ2-3	-	TRBD1	TRBV30	CAWSSLGQGDTQYF	TGTGCCTGGAGTTCTTTAGGACAGGGGGATACGCAGTATTTT
TRBJ1-1	few	-	TRBV6-5	CASSYSRNTEAFF	TGTGCCAGCAGTTACTCCAGGAACACTGAAGCTTTCTTT
TRBJ1-5	-	TRBD1	TRBV7-8	CASSFRDRNQPQHF	TGTGCCAGCAGCTTCCGGGACAGAAATCAGCCCCAGCATTTT
TRBJ2-1	few	-	TRBV27	CASSPAAEGYNEQFF	TGTGCCAGCAGTCCCGCGGCGGAGGGCTACAATGAGCAGTTCTTC